In this sample, the clone carrying this T cell receptor (beta chain) turned up once. Germline and junction disagree at one end, which may indicate a read error. With about 470 ng total RNA as template and a constant-region primer, TCR beta cDNA was made. The TCR beta library was amplified through three nested multiplex PCR rounds in a modified ARM-PCR procedure. A C-beta reverse primer and TRBV1-TRBV30 forward primers served in each of the first two PCR rounds, at approximately 10 cycles apiece. MiXCR, run by TCRdb on the multiplex PCR reads, gives a single entry per CDR3 protein. Of 60,000 or so distinct CDR3 sequences detected, 71% appear once; the ten largest clones hold roughly three fifths. Per germline, CDR1 LGHNA and CDR2 YSLEER. This CDR3 is 15 amino acids long. These data originate in a study of tumor-infiltrating lymphocytes in primary liver carcinoma. DNA and RNA were both co-extracted from 20-30 mg of bulk tissue that had not been sorted.

The chain employs TRBV4-3 and TRBJ2-7, with 9 bases matching TRBD2. Sequenced input: liver tumor tissue from sampling region 2. Documented subset: tumor region T2, inferior pole. The receptor comes from a man aged 40-49 years with primary liver carcinoma and hepatitis B virus infection. The CDR3 sequence: CASSQGLAELYEHYF. CDR3 DNA sequence: TGCGCCAGCAGCCAAGGACTAGCGGAATTATACGAGCACTACTTT.